Below are 22 T cell receptor beta chains sequenced from a single sample in a study of cytomegalovirus exposure and HLA in healthy donors. PCR used 60 Vbeta primers and 13 Jbeta primers. The data were produced by immunoSEQ multiplex PCR, yet TCRdb's version contains in-frame clones alone and is incomplete. The data hold 100,000 to 150,000 clones, with roughly three quarters observed a single time. Material: PBMCs. The receptors stem from an older woman in good health and CMV-seronegative.

The genes are TRBV28 and TRBJ2-2, with 7 bases matching TRBD2. CDR1 is MDHEN, CDR2 SYDVKM, per germline. The CDR3 spans 14 residues. J lost 5 bases, V lost 6 bases, and 6 bases had no gene match. CDR3 nucleotide sequence: TGTGCCAGCAGGGGGGGAGGGAGTACCGGGGAGCTGTTTTTT. Amino acids: CASRGGGSTGELFF.

This clone has only a few counts. The gene calls are TRBV6-6 and TRBJ2-2; the match to TRBD1 covers 8 bases. With V trimmed by 5 bases and J by 4 bases, 6 bases remained unmatched. This CDR3 spans 15 amino acids. Germline lookup yields CDR1 MNHNY and CDR2 SVGAGI (reference sequence). The CDR3 coding sequence is TGTGCCAGCAGTAAAACCACAGGGGGCACCGGGGAGCTGTTTTTT. This sequence encodes CASSKTTGGTGELFF.

There are a few counts of this clone. The chain couples TRBV23-1 to TRBJ2-4; D is possibly TRBD1 (5 bases). TRBV23-1 is known as an ORF, though its function is uncertain. Between the trimmed V and J ends, which lost 6 bases and 0 bases, there was a span of 18 bases. The CDR3 length is 17 residues. Written as DNA, the CDR3 is TGCGCCAGCAGCCCCCCCGGGCAGGGTTTAGCCAAAAACATTCAGTACTTC. Protein sequence: CASSPPGQGLAKNIQYF.

The rearrangement joins TRBV6-5 to TRBJ1-2, with 7 bases fitting TRBD1. CDR3 length: 15 amino acids. Germline V lookup: CDR1 MNHEY, CDR2 SVGAGI. Trimming took 3 bases from V and 5 from J; bases not matched to a gene: 9. In nucleotides, the CDR3 is TGTGCCAGCAGTTATCGTACAGGGGCTTTATATGGCTACACCTTC. This gives the protein CASSYRTGALYGYTF.

The chain combines TRBV25-1 with TRBJ2-7, with TRBD2 identical over 14 bases. CDR1 and CDR2 (germline): MGHDK, SYGVNS. After removal of 5 bases from V and 5 bases from J, the junction contained 2 bases not matched to a gene. There are 14 residues in the CDR3. The DNA of the CDR3 is TGTGCCAGCAGTAAGACTAGCGGGGGGGACGAGCAGTACTTC. Translated: CASSKTSGGDEQYF.

This chain uses TRBV6-4 with TRBJ2-2; 8 bases map to TRBD2. Looked up from germline, CDR1 is MRHNA and CDR2 is SNTAGT. The CDR3 consists of 14 residues. V was clipped by 3 bases and J by 6 bases; unmatched bases: 3. Here the CDR3 DNA reads TGTGCCAGCAGTGATTCGACTAGCGCCGGGGAGCTGTTTTTT. Its translation: CASSDSTSAGELFF.

This clone was seen more than once but under ten times. This rearrangement joins TRBV7-8 to TRBJ2-7, with a weak D call TRBD1 (7 bases). V lost 3 bases and J lost 2, with 14 bases in between. The germline gives CDR1 SGHVS, CDR2 FQNEAQ. This CDR3 region has 15 residues. CDR3: CASSFTPRGAYEQYF. Here the CDR3 DNA reads TGTGCCAGCAGCTTCACCCCCAGGGGGGCCTACGAGCAGTACTTC.

This chain joins TRBV1 and TRBJ2-3; the table names TRBD2, a call not compared with the DNA. TRBV1 is given as a pseudogene. The CDR3 contains 18 residues. CDR3 DNA: TGCACCAGCAGCCAGACCTTCCCGGGACTAGCGGGCACAGATACGCAGTATTTT. Residues: CTSSQTFPGLAGTDTQYF.

V usage is TRBV29-1 and J usage is TRBJ1-2; TRBD1 matches 10 bases. The trim removed 8 bases at V and 7 bases at J, leaving 7 bases unmatched. The CDR3 is 12 residues long. The germline V gene encodes CDR1 SQVTM and CDR2 ANQGSEA. DNA for the CDR3: TGCAGCTACTTTGGGACAGGGGTTGGCTACACCTTC. Translation gives CSYFGTGVGYTF. Together with reference TRBV29-1 and TRBJ1-2, the CDR3 gives the full variable domain: SAVISQKPSRDICQRGTSLTIQCQVDSQVTMMFWYRQQPGQSLTLIATANQGSEATYESGFVIDKFPISRPNLTFSTLTVSNMSPEDSSIYLCSYFGTGVGYTFGSGTRLTVV.

In the case of this clone: Other DNA variants within this sample encode the same CDR3. The chain has TRBV5-1 and TRBJ2-2; the D gene is possibly TRBD1 (5 bases). The CDR3 totals 14 residues. Trimming took off 2 bases at V and 4 bases at J, with 9 bases between the two ends. Per the germline V gene, CDR1 is SGHRS and CDR2 is YFSETQ. This chain's CDR3 is CASSFSQGTGELFF. The CDR3 nucleotides are TGCGCCAGCAGCTTCAGCCAGGGCACCGGGGAGCTGTTTTTT.

V usage is TRBV28 and J usage is TRBJ1-2; possible D gene TRBD1, 5 bases. Germline assignment: CDR1 MDHEN and CDR2 SYDVKM. Deletions cut 4 bases from V and 3 bases from J, with 9 bases between. The CDR3 consists of 13 residues. For the CDR3, the DNA is TGTGCCAGCAGTTACAGGAGACACTATGGCTACACCTTC. Protein: CASSYRRHYGYTF.

The chain uses TRBV11-2 and TRBJ2-1, with TRBD2 matching 14 bases. The CDR3 has 17 amino acids. Germline V lookup: CDR1 SGHAT, CDR2 FQNNGV. Losses at the gene ends were 3 bases for V and 8 bases for J; bases not matched to a gene: 9. The CDR3 coding sequence is TGTGCCAGCAGCTTTGAATGGGGACTAGCGGGAGAAGATGAGCAGTTCTTC. Translating it yields CASSFEWGLAGEDEQFF.

This chain connects TRBV5-1 to TRBJ2-1, with a tentative D call TRBD2 (6 bases). CDR3 size: 17 residues. CDR1 is SGHRS, CDR2 YFSETQ, per germline. Trimming left V 4 bases short and J 0 bases short, with 17 bases between. The CDR3 nucleotides read TGCGCCAGCAGCCGGCTGGGTGGGAGGAGCTCCTACAATGAGCAGTTCTTC. Protein: CASSRLGGRSSYNEQFF.

The chain is built from TRBV27 and TRBJ2-1, with 11 bases lining up with TRBD2. V shed 5 bases, J shed 4 bases, and the junction held 10 bases outside the gene matches. This CDR3 region has 17 residues. CDR1 is MNHEY, CDR2 SMNVEV, per germline (reference sequence). The DNA for the CDR3 is TGTGCCAGCAGTGCCCTCCTTCTAGCGGGAGGATACAATGAGCAGTTCTTC. Translation: CASSALLLAGGYNEQFF.

As for this clone: This CDR3 is also generated by other DNA sequences in the sample. The chain joins TRBV7-2 to TRBJ2-5, with a weak D call TRBD1 (7 bases). Germline V gene lookup returns CDR1 SGHTA and CDR2 FQGNSA. Trimming stripped 4 bases from V and 2 bases from J, with 11 bases between. There are 14 residues in the CDR3. The CDR3 bases are TGTGCCAGCAGCTACTCAGGGGGGCAAGAGACCCAGTACTTC. Translating it yields CASSYSGGQETQYF. Looking up the rest from reference TRBV7-2 and TRBJ2-5 gives the full variable domain: GAGVSQSPSNKVTEKGKDVELRCDPISGHTALYWYRQSLGQGLEFLIYFQGNSAPDKSGLPSDRFSAERTGGSVSTLTIQRTQQEDSAVYLCASSYSGGQETQYFGPGTRLLVL.

The chain carries TRBV30 and TRBJ2-7; no clear D. V lost 1 base, J lost 2 bases, and 3 bases lay in between. The germline V gene has CDR1 GTSNPN and CDR2 SVGIG (reference sequence). This CDR3 region has 11 residues. CDR3 residues: CAWSAAYEQYF. The CDR3 DNA is TGTGCCTGGAGTGCAGCCTACGAGCAGTACTTC.

The rearrangement links TRBV6-1 to TRBJ2-5; 10 nucleotides align to TRBD1. The CDR3 consists of 16 residues. V shed 6 bases, J shed 5 bases, and the junction held 12 bases outside the gene matches. Germline loops: CDR1 MNHNS, CDR2 SASEGT. This CDR3 is CASSELTGGSGETQYF. CDR3 coding DNA: TGTGCCAGCAGCGAATTGACAGGGGGCAGTGGTGAGACCCAGTACTTC.

The CDR3 DNA reads TGTGCCAGCACCCACGACAACCTGGACGAGCAGTACTTC. This encodes CASTHDNLDEQYF. The chain recombines TRBV28 with TRBJ2-7; D call uncertain. Germline CDR1 is MDHEN and CDR2 is SYDVKM. This CDR3 is 13 amino acids long. Between the trimmed V and J ends, which lost 7 bases and 5 bases, there was a span of 15 bases.

The chain combines TRBV7-6 with TRBJ1-5; 7 bases map to TRBD1. The CDR3 is made up of 15 amino acids. The V gene's germline CDR1 is SGHVS and CDR2 FNYEAQ. V dropped 5 bases and J dropped 0; count of bases not matched to a gene: 4. The CDR3 DNA sequence: TGTGCCAGCAGCCTGGGGACAGCTAGCAATCAGCCCCAGCATTTT. This encodes CASSLGTASNQPQHF.

V is TRBV5-1 and J is TRBJ2-7; D uncertain. Germline V gene lookup returns CDR1 SGHRS and CDR2 YFSETQ. The germline V and J ends were trimmed by 2 bases and 0 bases, with 12 bases remaining between them. This CDR3 contains 15 residues. CDR3 nucleotides: TGCGCCAGCAGCTTCGGTGGCGGTACCTCCTACGAGCAGTACTTC. Translated: CASSFGGGTSYEQYF.

The J gene is TRBJ2-6, the V gene TRBV18; 8 bases map to TRBD1. The CDR3 contains 16 residues. V lost 3 bases, J lost 3 bases, and 4 bases stayed unmatched. The germline CDR1 and CDR2 sequences are KGHSH and LQKENI. Here the CDR3 DNA reads TGTGCCAGCTCACCTCGGACAGGGATTGGGGCCAACGTCCTGACTTTC. This translates into CASSPRTGIGANVLTF.

The V and J genes are TRBV10-1 and TRBJ2-7, with D possibly matching TRBD2 (6 bases). CDR3 size: 13 residues. Trimming took off 3 bases at V and 2 bases at J, with 8 bases between the two ends. Germline CDR1 is WNHNN and CDR2 is SYGVQD (reference sequence). The CDR3 sequence is CASSDRGTYEQYF. The DNA of the CDR3 is TGCGCCAGCAGTGACCGGGGGACCTACGAGCAGTACTTC.